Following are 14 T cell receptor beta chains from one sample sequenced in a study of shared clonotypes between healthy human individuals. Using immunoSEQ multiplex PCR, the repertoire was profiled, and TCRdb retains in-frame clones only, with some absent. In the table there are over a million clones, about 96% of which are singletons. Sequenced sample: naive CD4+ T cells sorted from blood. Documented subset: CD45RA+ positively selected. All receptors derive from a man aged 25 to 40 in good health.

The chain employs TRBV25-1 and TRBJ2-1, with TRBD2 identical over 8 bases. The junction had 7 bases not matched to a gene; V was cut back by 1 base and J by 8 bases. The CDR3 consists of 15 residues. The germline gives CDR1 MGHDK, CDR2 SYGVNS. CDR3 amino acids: CASSESGLGGYEQFF. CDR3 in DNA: TGTGCCAGCAGTGAATCGGGACTAGGGGGTTATGAGCAGTTCTTC.

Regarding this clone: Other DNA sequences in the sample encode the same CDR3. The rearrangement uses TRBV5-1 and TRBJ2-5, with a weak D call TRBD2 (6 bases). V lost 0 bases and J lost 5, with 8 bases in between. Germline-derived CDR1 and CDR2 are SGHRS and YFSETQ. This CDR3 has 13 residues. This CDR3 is CASSLAGGETQYF. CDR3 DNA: TGCGCCAGCAGCTTGGCTGGGGGGGAGACCCAGTACTTC. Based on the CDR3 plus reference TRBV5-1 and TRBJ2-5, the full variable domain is KAGVTQTPRYLIKTRGQQVTLSCSPISGHRSVSWYQQTPGQGLQFLFEYFSETQRNKGNFPGRFSGRQFSNSRSEMNVSTLELGDSALYLCASSLAGGETQYFGPGTRLLVL.

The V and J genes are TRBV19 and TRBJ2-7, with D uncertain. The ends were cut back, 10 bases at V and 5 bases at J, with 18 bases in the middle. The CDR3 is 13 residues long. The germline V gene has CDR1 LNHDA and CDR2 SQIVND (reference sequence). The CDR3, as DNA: TGTGCCACAGCAACTGGGATCTCGGACGAGCAGTACTTC. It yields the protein CATATGISDEQYF.

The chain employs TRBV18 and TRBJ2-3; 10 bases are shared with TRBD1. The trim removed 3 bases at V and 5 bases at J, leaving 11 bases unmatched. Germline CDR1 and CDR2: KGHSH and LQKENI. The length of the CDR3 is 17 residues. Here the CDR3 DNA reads TGTGCCAGCTCACCTGAGAGAGGGACAGGGGCTGGAGATACGCAGTATTTT. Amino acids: CASSPERGTGAGDTQYF.

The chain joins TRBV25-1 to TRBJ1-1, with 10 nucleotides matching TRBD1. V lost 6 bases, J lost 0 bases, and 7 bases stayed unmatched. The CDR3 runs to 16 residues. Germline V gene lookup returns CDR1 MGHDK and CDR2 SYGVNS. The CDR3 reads CASSHRQGAMNTEAFF. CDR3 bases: TGTGCCAGCAGCCACCGACAGGGGGCCATGAACACTGAAGCTTTCTTT.

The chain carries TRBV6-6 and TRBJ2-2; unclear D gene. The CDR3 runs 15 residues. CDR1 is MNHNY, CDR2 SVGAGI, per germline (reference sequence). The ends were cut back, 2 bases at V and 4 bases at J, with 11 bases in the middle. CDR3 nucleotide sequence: TGTGCCAGCAGTTACCAGCCAGTTACCACCGGGGAGCTGTTTTTT. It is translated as CASSYQPVTTGELFF.

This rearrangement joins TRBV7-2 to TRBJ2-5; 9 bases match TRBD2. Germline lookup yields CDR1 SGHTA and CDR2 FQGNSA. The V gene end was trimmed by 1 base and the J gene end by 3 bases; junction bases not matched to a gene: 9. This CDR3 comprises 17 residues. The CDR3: CASSLVRDSGSEETQYF. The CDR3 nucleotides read TGTGCCAGCAGCTTAGTGAGGGATAGCGGGAGTGAAGAGACCCAGTACTTC.

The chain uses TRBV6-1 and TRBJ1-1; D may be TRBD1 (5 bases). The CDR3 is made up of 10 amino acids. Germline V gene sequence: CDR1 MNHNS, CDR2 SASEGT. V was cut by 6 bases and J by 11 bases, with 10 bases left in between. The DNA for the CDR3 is TGTGCCAGCAGAGAGACAGACGCTTTCTTT. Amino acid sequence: CASRETDAFF.

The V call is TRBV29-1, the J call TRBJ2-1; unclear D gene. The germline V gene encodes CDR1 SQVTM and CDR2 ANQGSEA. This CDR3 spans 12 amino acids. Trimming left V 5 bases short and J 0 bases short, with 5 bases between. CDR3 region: CSVPSSYNEQFF. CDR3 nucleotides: TGCAGCGTTCCCAGCTCCTACAATGAGCAGTTCTTC.

DNA of the CDR3: TGTGCCAGCAGCTTGGGGCCCGGGGAGACAGATACGCAGTATTTT. Its protein is CASSLGPGETDTQYF. The chain carries TRBV5-6 and TRBJ2-3, with D perhaps matching TRBD2 (5 bases). The V end was cut by 0 bases, the J end by 3 bases, with 11 bases between. This CDR3 region has 15 residues. Germline V gene lookup returns CDR1 SGHDT and CDR2 YYEEEE. The full variable domain, with the rest looked up from reference TRBV5-6 and TRBJ2-3, is DAGVTQSPTHLIKTRGQQVTLRCSPKSGHDTVSWYQQALGQGPQFIFQYYEEEERQRGNFPDRFSGHQFPNYSSELNVNALLLGDSALYLCASSLGPGETDTQYFGPGTRLTVL.

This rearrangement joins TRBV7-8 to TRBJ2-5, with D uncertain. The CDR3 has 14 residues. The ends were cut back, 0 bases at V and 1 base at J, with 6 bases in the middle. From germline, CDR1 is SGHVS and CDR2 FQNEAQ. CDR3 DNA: TGTGCCAGCAGCTTAGCGAAAATCCAAGAGACCCAGTACTTC. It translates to CASSLAKIQETQYF.

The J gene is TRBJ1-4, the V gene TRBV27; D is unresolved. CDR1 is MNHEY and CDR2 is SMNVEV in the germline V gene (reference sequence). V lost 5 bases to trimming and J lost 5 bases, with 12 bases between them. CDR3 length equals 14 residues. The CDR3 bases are TGTGCCAGCAGTCATATGTCGAACAATGAAAAACTGTTTTTT. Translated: CASSHMSNNEKLFF.

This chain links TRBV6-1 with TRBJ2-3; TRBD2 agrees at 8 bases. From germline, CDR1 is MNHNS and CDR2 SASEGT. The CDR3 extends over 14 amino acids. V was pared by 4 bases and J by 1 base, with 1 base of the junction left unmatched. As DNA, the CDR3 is TGTGCCAGCAGTGCGCGGGGGGGCACAGATACGCAGTATTTT. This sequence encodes CASSARGGTDTQYF.

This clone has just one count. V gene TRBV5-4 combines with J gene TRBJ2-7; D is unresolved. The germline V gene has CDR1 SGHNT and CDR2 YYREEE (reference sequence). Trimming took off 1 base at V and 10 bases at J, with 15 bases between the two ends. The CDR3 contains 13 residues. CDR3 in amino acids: CASSLTLTSPQYF. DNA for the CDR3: TGTGCCAGCAGCTTGACCCTGACATCCCCTCAGTACTTC.